One T cell receptor beta chain is described in this entry. This clone appeared many times. Its antigen remains unidentified. Base qualities were left out, and no much larger clone turns up one base away. On the day of marrow donation, related bone marrow donors gave peripheral blood samples. Peripheral blood and bone marrow mononuclear cells were isolated by Ficoll-Hypaque density centrifugation and were cryopreserved. TRB sequencing used genomic DNA with the immunoSEQ assay at survey resolution or the hsTCRB kit. As for how the authors treated the data: The immunoSEQ software handled the initial read processing, while the LymphoSeq R package was used for the repertoire analyses. Clonality was calculated as 1 minus normalized Shannon entropy, and the Gini coefficient was also calculated for each TRB dataset. Phenotypes of unsorted samples were inferred by mapping TRB sequences from sorted subsets of the recipient or donor onto the same recipient's unsorted samples. TCRdb re-hosts the immuneACCESS table, in-frame sequences only. Its copies lack some clones; in the studies checked, an unresolved V gene accounts for under half of them, and the cause for the rest is not known. From that table come the V and J calls and clone size; the DNA was used to work out D and trimming. This sample holds about 38,000 clones in total, without any singletons. 2.5% of the sample belongs to the ten largest clones.

These data come from a study of T cells after posttransplantation cyclophosphamide (dated by TCRdb to 2015 to 2016). Broadly, across the study: Using TRB sequencing, the study followed how the T cell repertoire rebuilt after myeloablative bone marrow transplantation with posttransplantation cyclophosphamide given as GVHD prophylaxis. Public TRB sequences were searched against a database of over 3,000 sequences associated with responses to pathogens, tumor antigens, self-antigens and alloantigens. TRA and TRB clonality were tightly correlated in about 10 samples, so subsequent TCR analyses focused on TRB only. Samples from roughly 35 PTCy-treated patients, along with samples from 16 of their related bone marrow donors, underwent antigen receptor sequencing. TRB sequencing was performed on blood from all 35 or so PTCy patients with 1-year posttransplant specimens. TRB sequencing was also done on up to about 3 additional blood samples from 2 to 5.2 years after transplant in 3 patients, and on pretransplant blood from a handful of patients. Paper-wide results and their limitations: Across about 49 patients, TRB clonality was highly associated with recipient CMV seropositivity and CMV reactivation, and PTCy diversity was similar to diversity in CNI/methotrexate controls. The TRB repertoires of T cells infiltrating skin or GI tract showed only limited overlap with the TRB repertoires of T cells in blood. At 1-2 months, donor-recipient similarity was low but rose over the first year, and the later blood repertoires were often dominated by donor CD8+ memory clones.

CDR1 SGHTA and CDR2 FQGNSA are derived from the germline V gene. The junction shows trimming of 2 bases on V and 2 bases on J, and the gene matches do not reach 5 bases of it. The CDR3 has 15 amino acids, counting the end cysteine and phenylalanine. The DNA shown is the 45-base CDR3, in frame from base 1. The chain is assembled from TRBV7-2 and TRBJ2-5; 7 middle bases align to TRBD2. The sample consisted of PBMCs. The origin of this receptor is a man aged 50-60 years in good health, CMV-negative, and a related stem cell transplant donor. The DNA is as follows: TGTGCCAGCAGCTTACTCGGCGGGGGTCAAGAGACCCAGTACTTC. Translation gives CASSLLGGGQETQYF.